The entry that follows covers one T cell receptor (beta chain) sequence. What it binds is not known. This specimen comes from a study of human T cells and chemical hapten exposure. Study-wide context: Patch testing placed 0.01% DPC on the upper back, with readings at 6 days.

Whole-study findings and limits: Unchanged with DPC sensitization were TCRs above 1 in 1000 frequency. Against controls, expanded TCRs gave rise to significantly more large CDR3 similarity clusters. Donors, who had alopecia, may show an immune response that differs from healthy people's.

Time point indicated: patch test 2, 6 weeks after DPC sensitization. Treatment given: therapeutic diphenylcyclopropenone sensitization with weekly scalp DPC. The CDR3 is made up of 16 amino acids. V lost 4 bases, J lost 5 bases, and 8 bases stayed unmatched. Per germline, CDR1 SGHRS and CDR2 YFSETQ. TCRdb reprocessed the RACE reads with MiXCR, giving one entry per CDR3 protein. The data hold about 110,000 distinct CDR3 sequences, with approximately 8.8% observed a single time. This TCR was recovered from a woman in her thirties or forties with alopecia areata. Some clones in this sample may be carry-over from other donors' samples. The sample in question was whole blood, obtained in connection with sensitization to the hapten diphenylcyclopropenone (DPC). The V and J genes are TRBV5-1 and TRBJ2-3; 12 bases map to TRBD2. CDR3 residues: CASSLTSGGPGDTQYF. As DNA, the CDR3 is TGCGCCAGCAGCCTCACTAGCGGGGGGCCGGGAGATACGCAGTATTTT.